A selection of T cell receptor beta chains follows, all from one sample in a study of technical replicates of blood from a handful of donors. The table came from immunoSEQ multiplex PCR; TCRdb's copy has only in-frame clones and leaves some out. Of 55,000 to 60,000 clones in the sample, 93% were seen once. The material sequenced was PBMCs. The receptors shown here come from a human donor in good health. Some clones in this sample may be carry-over from other donors' samples. CDR3s include the opening cysteine and the closing phenylalanine or tryptophan. The order of the fields is CDR3 protein, CDR3 DNA, D gene, CDR3 length, J gene, clone size, V gene. D genes are given only for firm matches. Clone size is shown for a subset of rows, as once, few, many or a class of expanded clone.

CDR3: CASSLRDSINSPLHF
DNA: TGTGCCAGCTCCCTCCGGGACAGCATTAATTCACCCCTCCACTTT
D: TRBD1
length: 15
J: TRBJ1-6
size: .
V: TRBV18

CDR3: CASSPFSGTNTGELFF
DNA: TGTGCCAGCTCACCATTTAGCGGGACGAACACCGGGGAGCTGTTTTTT
D: TRBD2
length: 16
J: TRBJ2-2
size: .
V: TRBV18

CDR3: CASSLAPGATDTQYF
DNA: TGTGCCAGCAGCTTAGCCCCGGGAGCCACAGATACGCAGTATTTT
D: .
length: 15
J: TRBJ2-3
size: .
V: TRBV7-2

CDR3: CASSLTSGGTGELFF
DNA: TGCGCCAGCAGCTTGACTAGCGGGGGCACCGGGGAGCTGTTTTTT
D: TRBD2
length: 15
J: TRBJ2-2
size: once
V: TRBV5-1

CDR3: CASSSRAGGTHEQYF
DNA: TGTGCCAGCAGCTCTAGAGCGGGGGGAACCCACGAGCAGTACTTC
D: TRBD2
length: 15
J: TRBJ2-7
size: .
V: TRBV7-3

CDR3: CASSLNEKLFF
DNA: TGTGCCAGCAGCCTCAATGAAAAACTGTTTTTT
D: .
length: 11
J: TRBJ1-4
size: .
V: TRBV6-7

CDR3: CASSPPTGIGYTF
DNA: TGTGCCAGCAGTCCCCCTACAGGGATTGGCTACACCTTC
D: .
length: 13
J: TRBJ1-2
size: .
V: TRBV5-4

CDR3: CASSRGGTEAFF
DNA: TGTGCCAGCAGCCGGGGGGGCACTGAAGCTTTCTTT
D: .
length: 12
J: TRBJ1-1
size: .
V: TRBV5-5

CDR3: CASSTGFHEQYF
DNA: TGTGCCAGTAGTACAGGGTTCCACGAGCAGTACTTC
D: .
length: 12
J: TRBJ2-7
size: .
V: TRBV19

CDR3: CASSSGFETQYF
DNA: TGTGCCAGCAGCTCAGGGTTCGAGACCCAGTACTTC
D: .
length: 12
J: TRBJ2-5
size: .
V: TRBV7-2

CDR3: CASSDNAGGPADTQYF
DNA: TGTGCCAGCAGTGACAACGCGGGAGGGCCAGCAGATACGCAGTATTTT
D: TRBD2
length: 16
J: TRBJ2-3
size: .
V: TRBV6-4

CDR3: CAWSEDLAYEQYF
DNA: TGTGCCTGGAGTGAGGACTTGGCGTACGAGCAGTACTTC
D: .
length: 13
J: TRBJ2-7
size: once
V: TRBV30

CDR3: CASSQDRGEKLFF
DNA: TGTGCCAGCAGCCAAGACAGGGGGGAAAAACTGTTTTTT
D: TRBD1
length: 13
J: TRBJ1-4
size: .
V: TRBV4-2

CDR3: CASSQDHQGLYGYTF
DNA: TGCGCCAGCAGCCAAGATCATCAGGGCCTCTATGGCTACACCTTC
D: .
length: 15
J: TRBJ1-2
size: .
V: TRBV4-3

CDR3: CASSTMDRKAYNEQFF
DNA: TGCGCCAGCAGCACTATGGACAGGAAAGCCTACAATGAGCAGTTCTTC
D: TRBD1
length: 16
J: TRBJ2-1
size: .
V: TRBV5-1

CDR3: CASSPDKRGTYEQYF
DNA: TGTGCCAGCAGCCCGGACAAGCGGGGAACCTACGAGCAGTACTTC
D: TRBD2
length: 15
J: TRBJ2-7
size: .
V: TRBV6-5

CDR3: CASSSVPGTEAFF
DNA: TGTGCCAGCAGCTCAGTTCCTGGCACTGAAGCTTTCTTT
D: .
length: 13
J: TRBJ1-1
size: .
V: TRBV11-3

CDR3: CAWNYRGSGNTIYF
DNA: TGTGCCTGGAACTACAGGGGGAGTGGAAACACCATATATTTT
D: TRBD1
length: 14
J: TRBJ1-3
size: .
V: TRBV30

CDR3: CASSLRVLETQYF
DNA: TGCGCCAGCAGCCTCAGGGTTTTGGAGACCCAGTACTTC
D: .
length: 13
J: TRBJ2-5
size: once
V: TRBV4-1

CDR3: CASSPGGLIEQYF
DNA: TGTGCCAGCTCACCAGGAGGACTCATTGAGCAGTACTTC
D: .
length: 13
J: TRBJ2-7
size: .
V: TRBV18

CDR3: CASSSGQGMGTDTQYF
DNA: TGTGCCAGCAGCTCGGGACAGGGGATGGGCACAGATACGCAGTATTTT
D: TRBD1
length: 16
J: TRBJ2-3
size: .
V: TRBV7-3

CDR3: CASSYLRQGATEAFF
DNA: TGTGCCAGCAGTTACTTAAGACAGGGGGCCACTGAAGCTTTCTTT
D: TRBD1
length: 15
J: TRBJ1-1
size: .
V: TRBV6-5

CDR3: CASSAGGMGTGELFF
DNA: TGTGCCAGCAGTGCAGGGGGTATGGGCACCGGGGAGCTGTTTTTT
D: TRBD1
length: 15
J: TRBJ2-2
size: .
V: TRBV9

CDR3: CATTYRGRSGNTIYF
DNA: TGTGCCACCACCTACAGGGGCCGCTCTGGAAACACCATATATTTT
D: TRBD1
length: 15
J: TRBJ1-3
size: .
V: TRBV6-5